The 32 T cell receptor beta chains below were found in one sample sequenced in a study of blood T cell repertoires in COVID-19. Libraries were prepared by immunoSEQ multiplex PCR; TCRdb keeps only in-frame clonotypes and omits some of them. Among about 200,000 clones listed, 86% were seen once. The sample consisted of peripheral blood. The source of these receptors is a woman between 50 and 59 years old with COVID-19, enrolled during active disease.

The count of this clone is one. The chain combines TRBV30 with TRBJ2-1, with D possibly TRBD2 on 7 matching bases. This CDR3 has 13 amino acids. CDR1 and CDR2 from the germline V gene are GTSNPN and SVGIG (reference sequence). V was trimmed by 4 bases and J by 6 bases, leaving 13 bases between them. This CDR3 reads CAWMGGGRNEQFF. The CDR3, as DNA: TGTGCCTGGATGGGGGGGGGCCGCAATGAGCAGTTCTTC.

The V and J genes are TRBV21-1 and TRBJ2-7; the D call of TRBD2 is as the table states it, not checked on the DNA. TRBV21-1 is termed a pseudogene. This CDR3 region has 14 residues. DNA for the CDR3: TGTGCCAGCAGCAGTCCGGGAGAGGGTCTAGAGCAGTACTTC. It yields the protein CASSSPGEGLEQYF.

The chain is built from TRBV2 and TRBJ2-5; weak D call: TRBD1 (6 bases). Between the trimmed V and J ends, which lost 6 bases and 4 bases, there was a span of 12 bases. The CDR3 covers 13 residues. The V gene's germline CDR1 is SNHLY and CDR2 FYNNEI. The CDR3 region is CASRAQGLETQYF. The DNA for the CDR3 is TGTGCCAGCAGAGCACAGGGTTTAGAGACCCAGTACTTC.

This chain links TRBV28 with TRBJ2-7; D is uncertain. With 7 bases removed from V and 5 bases from J, the gap between germline ends came to 3 bases. The length of the CDR3 is 9 residues. Germline CDR1 MDHEN, CDR2 SYDVKM. In DNA form, the CDR3 reads TGTGCCAGCATAGACGAGCAGTACGTC. It codes for CASIDEQYV.

The chain joins TRBV15 to TRBJ2-6, with TRBD1 matching 11 bases. The germline V gene has CDR1 LNHNV and CDR2 YYDKDF (reference sequence). V shed 7 bases and J 0 bases; nucleotides not matched to a gene: 17. CDR3 size: 21 residues. This CDR3 reads CATTRWGTGGIGGSGANVLTF. CDR3 nucleotides: TGTGCCACCACTCGTTGGGGGACAGGGGGTATCGGCGGCTCTGGGGCCAACGTCCTGACTTTC. The whole variable domain, remainder taken from reference TRBV15 and TRBJ2-6, is DAMVIQNPRYQVTQFGKPVTLSCSQTLNHNVMYWYQQKSSQAPKLLFHYYDKDFNNEADTPDNFQSRRPNTSFCFLDIRSPGLGDTAMYLCATTRWGTGGIGGSGANVLTFGAGSRLTVL.

The chain has TRBV21-1 and TRBJ2-5; the DNA was not used to check the table's D call, TRBD1. TRBV21-1 is shown as a pseudogene. The CDR3 covers 15 residues. CDR3 nucleotides: TGTGCCAGCACCCGGAGGAGGGGGCGCCGAGAGACCCAGTACTTC. Protein: CASTRRRGRRETQYF.

The gene calls are TRBV7-8 and TRBJ2-7; 7 bases map to TRBD2. The CDR3 contains 12 residues. The ends lost 7 bases at V and 6 bases at J; junction bases unmatched: 6. The germline V gene has CDR1 SGHVS and CDR2 FQNEAQ. CDR3 protein: CASTSPGGEQYF. Here the CDR3 DNA reads TGTGCCAGCACCTCACCGGGAGGCGAGCAGTACTTC.

The chain has TRBV9 and TRBJ2-1; TRBD2 agrees at 13 bases. Germline assignment: CDR1 SGDLS and CDR2 YYNGEE. J gave up 4 bases and V 4 bases, and 8 bases lay outside the gene matches. The CDR3 has 17 residues. The CDR3 spells CASSPGLAGRTYNEQFF. The CDR3 DNA sequence: TGTGCCAGCAGCCCGGGACTAGCGGGGCGGACTTACAATGAGCAGTTCTTC.

This clone was counted at least ten times. This sequence joins TRBV19 and TRBJ2-5; possible D gene TRBD1, 7 bases. Germline V gene data show CDR1 as LNHDA and CDR2 as SQIVND (reference sequence). The CDR3 extends over 15 amino acids. V was shortened by 4 bases and J by 2 bases, with 14 bases between the two germline ends. For the CDR3, the DNA is TGTGCCAGTAGTAGCCGACAGGGACTTCAAGAGACCCAGTACTTC. Its translation is CASSSRQGLQETQYF.

The CDR3 loop is CASSLTGLAETQYF. In DNA form, the CDR3 reads TGTGCCAGCAGCTTAACTGGACTAGCGGAGACCCAGTACTTC. The chain is built from TRBV7-6 and TRBJ2-5; TRBD2 matches 9 bases. CDR1 is SGHVS, CDR2 FNYEAQ, per germline. The CDR3 totals 14 residues. V shed 2 bases and J 5 bases; nucleotides not matched to a gene: 3.

The genes are TRBV30 and TRBJ2-7; D perhaps matches TRBD2 (7 bases). CDR1 and CDR2 from the germline V gene are GTSNPN and SVGIG (reference sequence). V was pared by 3 bases and J by 3 bases, with 15 bases between. This CDR3 is 14 amino acids long. CDR3 amino acids: CAWSPGGLYYEQYV. Written as DNA, the CDR3 is TGTGCCTGGAGCCCCGGGGGGCTCTACTACGAGCAGTACGTC.

This chain connects TRBV5-1 to TRBJ2-1; 7 nucleotides agree with TRBD1. Germline-derived CDR1 and CDR2 are SGHRS and YFSETQ. The CDR3 totals 13 residues. The J segment lost 7 bases and the V segment lost 0 bases, leaving 1 base of the junction unmatched. For the CDR3, the DNA is TGCGCCAGCAGCTTGGGGGACAGAAATGAGCAGTTCTTC. It specifies CASSLGDRNEQFF. Full variable domain (rest looked up from reference TRBV5-1 and TRBJ2-1): KAGVTQTPRYLIKTRGQQVTLSCSPISGHRSVSWYQQTPGQGLQFLFEYFSETQRNKGNFPGRFSGRQFSNSRSEMNVSTLELGDSALYLCASSLGDRNEQFFGPGTRLTVL.

This clone was detected a few times. One end of the junction fails to match germline, which may point to a read error. The chain employs TRBV14 and TRBJ2-4, with TRBD1 matching 8 bases. CDR1 SGHDN and CDR2 FVKESK come from the germline V gene. There are 12 residues in the CDR3. Here the CDR3 reads CASSRYRDRFHF. The CDR3 nucleotides read TGTGCCAGCAGCCGCTACCGGGACAGGTTTCACTTC.

The V gene is TRBV19, the J gene TRBJ2-7; 7 bases line up with TRBD1. V lost 9 bases, J lost 4 bases, and 9 bases stayed unmatched. Looked up from germline, CDR1 is LNHDA and CDR2 is SQIVND (reference sequence). CDR3 size: 13 residues. The CDR3 protein is CASSGTVGYEQYF. The CDR3 DNA sequence: TGTGCCAGCTCCGGGACAGTCGGATACGAGCAGTACTTC.

The rearrangement joins TRBV10-1 to TRBJ1-5, with no clear D. From germline, CDR1 is WNHNN and CDR2 SYGVQD (reference sequence). This CDR3 comprises 14 residues. The germline V and J ends were trimmed by 0 bases and 5 bases, with 8 bases remaining between them. CDR3 bases: TGCGCCAGCAGTGAGTCTCGGGGTGATCAGCCCCAGCATTTT. It yields the protein CASSESRGDQPQHF.

The CDR3 loop reads CASSLIQGYEQYV. CDR3 in DNA: TGTGCCAGCAGCTTGATTCAGGGGTACGAGCAGTACGTC. The chain links TRBV5-5 to TRBJ2-7; possible D gene TRBD1, 6 bases. V was cut by 1 base and J by 4 bases, with 9 bases left in between. The CDR3 contains 13 residues. Germline assignment: CDR1 SGHKS and CDR2 YYEKEE (reference sequence).

The chain links TRBV5-1 to TRBJ2-3; D may be TRBD2 (6 bases). Germline V CDR1 and CDR2: SGHRS, YFSETQ. V was shortened by 4 bases and J by 0 bases, with 18 bases between the two germline ends. The CDR3 runs 17 residues. The CDR3 sequence is CASSATRTTLSTDTQYF. CDR3 coding DNA: TGCGCCAGCAGCGCTACTCGGACTACACTAAGCACAGATACGCAGTATTTT.

The genes are TRBV5-1 and TRBJ2-3, with TRBD1 as a possible D gene (5 bases). Germline V gives CDR1 SGHRS, CDR2 YFSETQ. The V end lost 0 bases, the J end lost 9 bases, and 5 bases lay between the germline ends. The CDR3 is 11 amino acids. CDR3 DNA: TGCGCCAGCAGCTTGGACAGGACGCAGTATTTT. Protein: CASSLDRTQYF.

V is TRBV3-1 (or the pseudogene TRBV3-2) and J is TRBJ2-1; D is possibly TRBD1 (6 bases). Per the germline V gene, CDR1 is LGHDT and CDR2 is YNNKEL (reference sequence). V dropped 4 bases and J dropped 0 bases, with 16 bases sitting between them. The CDR3 loop spans 17 amino acids. The CDR3 loop is CASSRGTSTSSYNEQFF. Here the CDR3 DNA reads TGTGCCAGCAGCCGGGGGACATCTACGAGCTCCTACAATGAGCAGTTCTTC.

This clone was detected only once. This chain uses TRBV11-2 with TRBJ2-3; 13 nucleotides align to TRBD2. V lost 5 bases to trimming and J lost 1 base; unmatched junction nucleotides: 3. The CDR3 sequence is 16 residues long. From germline, CDR1 is SGHAT and CDR2 FQNNGV. Here the CDR3 reads CASSRLAGGGTDTQYF. The DNA of the CDR3 is TGTGCCAGCAGCCGACTAGCGGGGGGCGGCACAGATACGCAGTATTTT.

This rearrangement joins TRBV5-4 to TRBJ1-2; possibly TRBD1 for D (5 bases). The V gene's germline CDR1 is SGHNT and CDR2 YYREEE (reference sequence). V lost 6 bases to trimming and J lost 5 bases, with 17 bases between them. This CDR3 spans 14 amino acids. Here the CDR3 reads CASTRGGGTYGYTF. For the CDR3, the DNA is TGTGCCAGCACTCGCGGGGGGGGAACATATGGCTACACCTTC.

This clone has a single count. The chain links TRBV10-1 to TRBJ2-3; D possibly corresponds to TRBD1 (6 bases). Germline CDR1 reads WNHNN; CDR2 reads SYGVQD (reference sequence). CDR3 size: 15 residues. V was pared by 3 bases and J by 0 bases, with 10 bases between. The CDR3 reads CASSDVGASTDTQYF. Written as DNA, the CDR3 is TGCGCCAGCAGTGACGTGGGGGCTAGCACAGATACGCAGTATTTT.

The chain uses TRBV2 and TRBJ2-7; 9 bases fit TRBD1. CDR1 is SNHLY and CDR2 is FYNNEI in the germline V gene. The CDR3 spans 13 residues. With 7 bases clipped from V and 2 bases from J, the junction kept 3 bases outside the gene matches. DNA for the CDR3: TGTGCCAGCAAGGGGACAGGGACCTACGAGCAGTACGTC. It specifies CASKGTGTYEQYV.

The chain combines TRBV5-1 with TRBJ2-1; 7 nucleotides line up with TRBD1. Germline CDR1 and CDR2: SGHRS and YFSETQ. This CDR3 region has 14 residues. After removal of 4 bases from V and 9 bases from J, the junction contained 10 bases not matched to a gene. This chain's CDR3 is CASSPDRVQGEQFF. In DNA form, the CDR3 reads TGCGCCAGCAGCCCCGACAGGGTACAAGGTGAGCAGTTCTTC. Together with reference TRBV5-1 and TRBJ2-1, the CDR3 gives the full variable domain: KAGVTQTPRYLIKTRGQQVTLSCSPISGHRSVSWYQQTPGQGLQFLFEYFSETQRNKGNFPGRFSGRQFSNSRSEMNVSTLELGDSALYLCASSPDRVQGEQFFGPGTRLTVL.

In its sample, this clone was seen a few times. V is TRBV3-1 (or the pseudogene TRBV3-2) and J is TRBJ1-6, with 7 bases matching TRBD1. Looked up from germline, CDR1 is LGHDT and CDR2 is YNNKEL (reference sequence). The junction had 3 bases not matched to a gene; V was cut back by 3 bases and J by 7 bases. The CDR3 is 14 amino acids. This CDR3 reads CASSQRDRNSPLHF. CDR3 bases: TGTGCCAGCAGCCAGAGGGACAGAAATTCACCCCTCCACTTT.

The V call is TRBV11-3, the J call TRBJ2-5; TRBD2 matches 10 bases. The CDR3 runs 17 residues. In germline, CDR1 is SGHNT, CDR2 YENEEA. J was trimmed by 3 bases and V by 6 bases; bases with no gene match: 13. CDR3 bases: TGTGCCAGCAGTTTCTATCGGGGGCTAGCGGGGGAAGAGACCCAGTACTTC. Residues: CASSFYRGLAGEETQYF.

The chain employs TRBV19 and TRBJ1-2, with D perhaps matching TRBD1 (6 bases). The V gene's germline CDR1 is LNHDA and CDR2 SQIVND (reference sequence). The CDR3 runs 13 residues. With 7 bases removed from V and 8 bases from J, the gap between germline ends came to 17 bases. As DNA, the CDR3 is TGTGCCAGTAATAACCAGGGGCCGCTAGGCTACACCTTC. Translation gives CASNNQGPLGYTF. Filled out from reference TRBV19 and TRBJ1-2, the complete variable domain reads DGGITQSPKYLFRKEGQNVTLSCEQNLNHDAMYWYRQDPGQGLRLIYYSQIVNDFQKGDIAEGYSVSREKKESFPLTVTSAQKNPTAFYLCASNNQGPLGYTFGSGTRLTVV.

The CDR3 nucleotides are TGTGCCAGCAGTTGGGACAGGGAAGCTTTCTTT. Protein: CASSWDREAFF. This sequence joins TRBV5-6 and TRBJ1-1; 8 bases match TRBD1. V shed 5 bases and J 8 bases; nucleotides not matched to a gene: 2. This CDR3 spans 11 amino acids. Germline CDR1 and CDR2: SGHDT and YYEEEE.

V is TRBV7-2 and J is TRBJ2-7; 10 bases agree with TRBD2. Germline CDR1 and CDR2: SGHTA and FQGNSA. The CDR3 runs 15 residues. Unmatched junction bases numbered 5, after V lost 5 bases and J lost 1 base. The CDR3 sequence is CASSASGGLSYEQYF. The CDR3 DNA follows: TGTGCCAGCAGCGCTAGCGGGGGCCTTTCCTACGAGCAGTACTTC.

The chain links TRBV7-3 to TRBJ2-1, with D possibly matching TRBD2 (7 bases). The ends were cut back, 1 base at V and 10 bases at J, with 11 bases in the middle. CDR1 SGHTA and CDR2 FQGTGA come from the germline V gene. CDR3 length: 13 amino acids. CDR3 sequence reads: CASSLIGGAEQFF. CDR3 nucleotides: TGTGCCAGCAGCTTAATTGGGGGGGCAGAGCAGTTCTTC.

CDR3 loop: CAIRPGGSNEKLFF. In DNA, the CDR3 is TGTGCCATCAGGCCTGGGGGGTCTAATGAAAAACTGTTTTTT. The rearrangement joins TRBV10-3 to TRBJ1-4, with D tentatively TRBD1 (5 bases). V shed 6 bases and J shed 3 bases, with 11 bases lying between them. The CDR3 length is 14 residues. CDR1 and CDR2 (germline): ENHRY, SYGVKD.

This chain joins TRBV7-2 and TRBJ2-2; D gene uncertain. Germline assignment: CDR1 SGHTA and CDR2 FQGNSA. V shed 5 bases and J shed 3 bases, with 4 bases lying between them. The CDR3 totals 12 residues. The CDR3 DNA follows: TGTGCCAGCAGCCAGTACACCGGGGAGCTGTTTTTT. Amino acids: CASSQYTGELFF.